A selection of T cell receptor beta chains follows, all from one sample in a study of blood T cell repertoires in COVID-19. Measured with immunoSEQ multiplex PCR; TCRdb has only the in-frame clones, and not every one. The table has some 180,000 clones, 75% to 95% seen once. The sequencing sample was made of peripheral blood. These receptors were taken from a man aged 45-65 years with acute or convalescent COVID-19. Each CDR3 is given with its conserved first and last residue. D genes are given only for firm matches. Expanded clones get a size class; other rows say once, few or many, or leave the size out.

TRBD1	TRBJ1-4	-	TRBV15	CATSRDWAGTGPLRDEKLFF	TGTGCCACCAGCAGAGATTGGGCCGGGACAGGCCCTTTGAGGGATGAAAAACTGTTTTTT
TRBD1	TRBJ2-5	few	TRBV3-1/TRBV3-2	CASSQPGQGLETQYF	TGTGCCAGCAGCCAGCCGGGACAGGGACTGGAGACCCAGTACTTC
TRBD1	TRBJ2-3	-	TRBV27	CASSPGTGRGNPEENTQYF	TGTGCCAGCAGTCCCGGGACAGGTCGCGGCAATCCGGAAGAGAATACGCAGTATTTT
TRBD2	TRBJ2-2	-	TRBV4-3	CASSQASTSGTGELFF	TGCGCCAGCAGCCAAGCCTCAACTAGCGGGACCGGGGAGCTGTTTTTT
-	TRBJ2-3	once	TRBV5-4	CASSLGNPGHSTDTQYF	TGTGCCAGCAGCTTGGGTAATCCGGGACATAGCACAGATACGCAGTATTTT
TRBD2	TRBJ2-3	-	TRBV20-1	CSASGGRGAHDTQYF	TGCAGTGCTAGTGGCGGGCGGGGGGCCCATGATACGCAGTATTTT
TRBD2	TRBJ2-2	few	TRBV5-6	CASRRLAPGTGELFF	TGTGCCAGCAGACGACTAGCGCCCGGGACCGGGGAGCTGTTTTTT
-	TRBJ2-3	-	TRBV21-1	CASSKGAGGVTDTQYF	TGTGCCAGCAGCAAAGGCGCGGGAGGGGTGACAGATACGCAGTATTTT
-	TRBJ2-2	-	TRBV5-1	CASSLQGSNTGELFF	TGCGCCAGCAGCTTACAGGGATCGAACACCGGGGAGCTGTTTTTT
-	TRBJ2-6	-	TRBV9	CASSARGSGANVLTF	TGTGCCAGCAGCGCCCGGGGGTCTGGGGCCAACGTCCTGACTTTC
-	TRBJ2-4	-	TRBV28	CASSPSDLNIQYF	TGTGCCAGCAGCCCCTCGGACTTAAACATTCAGTACTTC
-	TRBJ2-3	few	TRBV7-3	CASSLFPYTDTQYF	TGTGCCAGCAGCTTATTTCCCTACACAGATACGCAGTATTTT
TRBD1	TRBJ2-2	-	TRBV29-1	CSVADRGGNTGELFF	TGCAGCGTTGCGGACAGGGGCGGGAACACCGGGGAGCTGTTTTTT
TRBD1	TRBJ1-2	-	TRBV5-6	CASSLGQGTYGYTF	TGTGCCAGCAGCTTGGGACAGGGGACCTATGGCTACACCTTC
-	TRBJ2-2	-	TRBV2	CASMRQGRTGELFF	TGTGCCAGCATGCGGCAGGGTAGGACCGGGGAGCTGTTTTTT
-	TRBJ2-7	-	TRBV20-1	CSASYREVEQYF	TGCAGTGCTAGTTACAGGGAAGTCGAGCAGTACTTC
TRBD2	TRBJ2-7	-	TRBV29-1	CSVLGLAGGPRPYEQYF	TGCAGCGTCCTAGGACTAGCGGGAGGGCCTCGCCCCTACGAGCAGTACTTC
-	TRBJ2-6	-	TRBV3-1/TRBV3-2	CASSQAFGTFGANVLTF	TGTGCCAGCAGCCAAGCCTTCGGGACTTTTGGGGCCAACGTCCTGACTTTC
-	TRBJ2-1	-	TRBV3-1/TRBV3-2	CASSRYGSNDEQFF	TGTGCCAGCAGCCGGTACGGGAGTAACGATGAGCAGTTCTTC
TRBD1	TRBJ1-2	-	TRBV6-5	CASQGEVYGYTF	TGTGCCAGCCAGGGGGAGGTCTATGGCTACACCTTC
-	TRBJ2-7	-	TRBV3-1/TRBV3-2	CASSLQGLNYEQYF	TGTGCCAGCAGTCTCCAGGGTCTCAATTACGAGCAGTACTTC
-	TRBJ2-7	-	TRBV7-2	CASSFVAGASYEQYF	TGTGCCAGCAGCTTCGTCGCGGGGGCTTCCTACGAGCAGTACTTC
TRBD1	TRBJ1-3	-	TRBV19	CASSILGQDFSGNTIYF	TGTGCCAGTAGTATTCTAGGACAGGACTTCTCTGGAAACACCATATATTTT
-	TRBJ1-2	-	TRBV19	CASSILRANYGYTF	TGTGCCAGTAGTATTCTCAGGGCTAACTATGGCTACACCTTC
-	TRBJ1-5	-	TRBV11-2	CASSPSPIIQPQHF	TGTGCCAGCAGCCCTAGTCCGATTATTCAGCCCCAGCATTTT
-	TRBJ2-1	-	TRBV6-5	CASSPWTAYNEQFF	TGTGCCAGCAGTCCCTGGACAGCCTACAATGAGCAGTTCTTC
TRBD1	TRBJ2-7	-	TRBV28	CASRMTGGPYEQYF	TGTGCCAGCAGGATGACAGGGGGCCCCTACGAGCAGTACTTC
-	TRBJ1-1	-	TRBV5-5	CASSLAQANTEAFF	TGTGCCAGCAGCTTGGCACAGGCAAACACTGAAGCTTTCTTT
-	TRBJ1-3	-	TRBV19	CASSPGVGAGNTIYF	TGTGCCAGTAGCCCGGGGGTGGGCGCCGGAAACACCATATATTTT
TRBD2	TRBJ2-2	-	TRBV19	CASGLAGVTGELFF	TGTGCCAGCGGACTAGCGGGAGTGACCGGGGAGCTGTTTTTT
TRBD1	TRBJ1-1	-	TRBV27	CASSLQGAYTEAFF	TGTGCCAGCAGTTTACAGGGGGCGTACACTGAAGCTTTCTTT
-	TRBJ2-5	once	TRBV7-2	CASSLKSGVGETQYF	TGTGCCAGCAGCTTAAAGTCAGGGGTTGGAGAGACCCAGTACTTC
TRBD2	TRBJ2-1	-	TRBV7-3	CASRQAGTSYNEQFF	TGTGCCAGCAGGCAAGCGGGGACCTCCTACAATGAGCAGTTCTTC
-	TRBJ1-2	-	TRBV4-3	CASSQDINYGYTF	TGCGCCAGCAGCCAAGATATCAACTATGGCTACACCTTC
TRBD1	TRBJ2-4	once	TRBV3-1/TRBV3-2	CASSQSDRGRSEGQYF	TGTGCCAGCAGCCAATCGGACAGGGGGCGATCGGAGGGTCAGTACTTC
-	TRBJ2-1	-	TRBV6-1	CASSDMGAPYNEQFF	TGTGCCAGCAGTGATATGGGGGCACCCTACAATGAGCAGTTCTTC
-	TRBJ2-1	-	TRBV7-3	CASSHGLASNEQFF	TGTGCCAGCAGCCACGGGCTAGCTAGCAATGAGCAGTTCTTC
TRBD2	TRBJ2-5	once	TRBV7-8	CASTPGLAGVETQYF	TGTGCCAGCACCCCCGGACTAGCGGGAGTAGAGACCCAGTACTTC
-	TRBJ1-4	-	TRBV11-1	CASSYGGQEKLFF	TGTGCCAGCAGCTATGGAGGGCAAGAAAAACTGTTTTTT
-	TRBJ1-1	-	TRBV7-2	CASSLWVGAEAFF	TGTGCCAGCAGCTTATGGGTCGGGGCTGAAGCTTTCTTT
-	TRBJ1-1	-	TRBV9	CASSVVGDTEAFF	TGTGCCAGCAGCGTAGTCGGAGACACTGAAGCTTTCTTT
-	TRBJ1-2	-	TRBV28	CASVKGGSYRRSYGYTF	TGTGCCAGCGTTAAAGGGGGATCCTATCGGCGATCCTATGGCTACACCTTC
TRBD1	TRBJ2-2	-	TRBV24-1	CATSARTGGELFF	TGTGCCACCAGTGCCAGGACAGGGGGGGAGCTGTTTTTT